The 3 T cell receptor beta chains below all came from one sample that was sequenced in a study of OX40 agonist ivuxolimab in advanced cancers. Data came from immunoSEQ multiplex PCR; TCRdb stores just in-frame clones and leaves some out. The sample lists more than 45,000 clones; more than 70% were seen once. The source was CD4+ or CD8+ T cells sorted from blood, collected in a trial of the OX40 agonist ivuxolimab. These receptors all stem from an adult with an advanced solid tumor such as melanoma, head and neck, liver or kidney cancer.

The CDR3 DNA sequence: TGTGCCAGCAGTCCTACCTCTCGGGCCGAGCAGTACTTC. It codes for CASSPTSRAEQYF. The chain joins TRBV6-6 to TRBJ2-7; D remains unclear. Looked up from germline, CDR1 is MNHNY and CDR2 is SVGAGI (reference sequence). Trimming took off 5 bases at V and 6 bases at J, with 14 bases between the two ends. The CDR3 has 13 residues.

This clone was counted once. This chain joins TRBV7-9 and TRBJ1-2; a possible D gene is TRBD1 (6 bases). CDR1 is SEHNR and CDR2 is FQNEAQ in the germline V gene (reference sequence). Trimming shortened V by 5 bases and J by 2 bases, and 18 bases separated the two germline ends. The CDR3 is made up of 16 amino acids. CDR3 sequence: CASSPGGAGINYGYTF. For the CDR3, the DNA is TGTGCCAGCAGCCCCGGGGGGGCGGGAATAAACTATGGCTACACCTTC.

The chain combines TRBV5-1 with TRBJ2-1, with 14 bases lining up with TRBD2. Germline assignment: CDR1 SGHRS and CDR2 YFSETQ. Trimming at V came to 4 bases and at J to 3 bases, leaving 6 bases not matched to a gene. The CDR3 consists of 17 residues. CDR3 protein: CASSKRLAGGNYNEQFF. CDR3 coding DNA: TGCGCCAGCAGCAAACGACTAGCGGGAGGGAACTACAATGAGCAGTTCTTC.